Following are 18 T cell receptor beta chains from one sample sequenced in a study of T cell clonality in common variable immunodeficiency. The antigens of these receptors remain unknown. This table comes from immunoSEQ multiplex PCR, and its TCRdb copy is limited to in-frame clones, with some not included. The sample has about 28,000 clones, none seen only once. Findings and caveats of the study: Fewer deletions and N-nucleotide insertions were reportedly seen in common variable immunodeficiency TCR beta sequences.

The specimen sequenced was peripheral blood mononuclear cells. The source of these receptors is a human donor with common variable immunodeficiency.

This clone was picked up a small number of times. From the germline J gene comes the end of the CDR3, since the read stops 3 residues before it. The V gene is TRBV2, the J gene TRBJ1-5; no clear D. Germline CDR1 reads SNHLY; CDR2 reads FYNNEI. Trimming removed 7 bases at V and 6 bases at J, with 13 bases between. This CDR3 has 13 residues. CDR3 DNA, as far as it was read: TGTGCCAGCACCCCCATCGAGGGTCAGCCC. Its translation: CASTPIEGQP. Given in full, the CDR3 is CASTPIEGQPQHF.

This clone was found a few times. The read is 3 residues too short to cover the CDR3 end, so that end is filled in from the germline J gene. The V gene is TRBV7-2, the J gene TRBJ2-2; D gene uncertain. The CDR3 length is 15 residues. Germline lookup yields CDR1 SGHTA and CDR2 FQGNSA. Trimming left V 0 bases short and J 6 bases short, with 11 bases between. The DNA read from the CDR3 is TGTGCCAGCAGCTTAGCCTCCTACCAGGCCGGGGAG. Amino acids: CASSLASYQAGE. The entire CDR3 protein is CASSLASYQAGELFF.

This clone occurred a few times. CDR3 DNA, as far as it was read: TGTGCCAGCAGCAACAGGGGGCTAGAGACC. It is translated as CASSNRGLET. The full CDR3 protein is CASSNRGLETQYF. The chain recombines TRBV6-2 or TRBV6-3 with TRBJ2-5; 9 bases align to TRBD1. The sequenced fragment ends 3 residues before the CDR3 boundary, so the rest is inferred from the germline J gene. CDR3 length: 13 residues. CDR1 is MNHEY and CDR2 is SVGEGT in the germline V gene. Germline trimming cut 6 bases from V and 4 bases from J; bases unmatched to any gene: 3.

Remarks on this clone: Sequencing ends 3 residues short of the CDR3 end; the germline J gene provides the rest. The chain joins TRBV7-6 to TRBJ2-3; 11 nucleotides match TRBD2. CDR3 length: 17 amino acids. The trim removed 4 bases at V and 4 bases at J, leaving 10 bases unmatched. Per the germline V gene, CDR1 is SGHVS and CDR2 is FNYEAQ. CDR3 sequence reads: CASSSPMLAGGSDTQYF. CDR3 DNA, as far as it was read: TGTGCCAGCAGCTCCCCCATGCTAGCGGGGGGTTCAGATACG.

This clone was recorded a few times. The read halts 3 residues ahead of the CDR3 end, with the missing end drawn from the germline J gene. The chain couples TRBV6-2 or TRBV6-3 to TRBJ1-1; D is possibly TRBD1 (5 bases). Trimming left V 7 bases short and J 6 bases short, with 15 bases between. Looked up from germline, CDR1 is MNHEY and CDR2 is SVGEGT. The CDR3 is 13 amino acids. This CDR3 is CASTPQGGSEAFF. The sequenced part of the CDR3 DNA is TGTGCCAGCACCCCTCAGGGTGGATCTGAA.

Many counts were recorded for this clone. The read comes to an end 3 residues before the CDR3 does, leaving the germline J gene to fill in the end. J is TRBJ1-1 and V is TRBV11-2, with D possibly matching TRBD1 (5 bases). This CDR3 spans 13 amino acids. Germline CDR1 reads SGHAT; CDR2 reads FQNNGV. V was pared by 1 base and J by 3 bases, with 6 bases between. The sequenced CDR3 bases are TGTGCCAGCAGCTTAGCAGGGTACACTGAA. As protein: CASSLAGYTE. The full CDR3 is CASSLAGYTEAFF. The complete variable domain, with remaining parts taken from reference TRBV11-2 and TRBJ1-1, reads EAGVAQSPRYKIIEKRQSVAFWCNPISGHATLYWYQQILGQGPKLLIQFQNNGVVDDSQLPKDRFSAERLKGVDSTLKIQPAKLEDSAVYLCASSLAGYTEAFFGQGTRLTVV.

This clone was recorded a few times. The CDR3 end falls 3 residues outside the read, so it is completed with the germline J gene. The chain employs TRBV6-1 and TRBJ1-1; D not certain. The germline gives CDR1 MNHNS, CDR2 SASEGT. Trimming took 4 bases from V and 1 from J, leaving 4 bases between them. The CDR3 spans 12 residues. CDR3 sequence reads: CASSGQNTEAFF. The sequenced CDR3 bases are TGTGCCAGCAGTGGACAGAACACTGAA.

There are a few counts of this clone. The read terminates 3 residues before the CDR3 end, so the remaining end is supplied by the germline J gene. This chain connects TRBV7-9 to TRBJ2-5; a weak D match, TRBD1 (5 bases). This CDR3 has 14 amino acids. Germline values: CDR1 SEHNR, CDR2 FQNEAQ (reference sequence). V lost 3 bases and J lost 7, with 15 bases in between. CDR3 loop: CASSFDPSQGTQYF. The CDR3 DNA, read in part, is TGTGCCAGCAGCTTCGACCCCTCCCAGGGGACC.

In this sample, this clone turned up many times. The CDR3 bases that were read are TGTGCCAGCAGCTGGGACTCCAATACG. Translating gives CASSWDSNT. The whole CDR3 sequence reads CASSWDSNTQYF. The chain recombines TRBV7-3 with TRBJ2-3, with a possible D match to TRBD2 (6 bases). The read comes to an end 3 residues before the CDR3 does, leaving the germline J gene to fill in the end. The CDR3 is 12 amino acids. Germline V lookup: CDR1 SGHTA, CDR2 FQGTGA. The germline V and J ends were trimmed by 4 bases and 7 bases, with 9 bases remaining between them.

This clone was observed a handful of times. The read is 3 residues too short to cover the CDR3 end, so that end is filled in from the germline J gene. The chain is built from TRBV5-1 and TRBJ2-7; D gene uncertain. CDR1 SGHRS and CDR2 YFSETQ come from the germline V gene. The CDR3 consists of 14 residues. V was clipped by 4 bases and J by 0 bases, with 11 bases between them. The CDR3 sequence is CASSVDTGSYEQYF. The part of the CDR3 DNA that was read is TGCGCCAGCAGCGTTGACACCGGCTCCTACGAG. Supplemented by reference TRBV5-1 and TRBJ2-7, the full variable domain reads KAGVTQTPRYLIKTRGQQVTLSCSPISGHRSVSWYQQTPGQGLQFLFEYFSETQRNKGNFPGRFSGRQFSNSRSEMNVSTLELGDSALYLCASSVDTGSYEQYFGPGTRLTVT.

This clone was counted between two and nine times. The CDR3 end is not reached by the read, which stops 3 residues before it; the germline J gene fills it in. J is TRBJ2-1 and V is TRBV2, with 9 bases aligning to TRBD2. V shed 1 base and J 8 bases; nucleotides not matched to a gene: 15. Germline V gene sequence: CDR1 SNHLY, CDR2 FYNNEI. The CDR3 runs to 18 residues. Incomplete CDR3 DNA: TGTGCCAGCAGTGAAGTAACGGAGGGGCGGGGGGGCTTCGATGAG. It codes for CASSEVTEGRGGFDE. The whole CDR3 sequence is CASSEVTEGRGGFDEQFF.

As for this clone: The read finishes 3 residues shy of the CDR3 end, and the germline J gene is used to complete it. The gene calls are TRBV7-8 and TRBJ2-3, with D unclear. CDR3 length equals 13 residues. Trimming pared 4 bases from V and 0 bases from J, leaving 5 bases between. Germline V gene data show CDR1 as SGHVS and CDR2 as FQNEAQ. The CDR3 bases that were read are TGTGCCAGCAGCTCGACTAGCACAGATACG. It translates to CASSSTSTDT. In full, the CDR3 reads CASSSTSTDTQYF.

As to this clone: The read finishes 3 residues shy of the CDR3 end, and the germline J gene is used to complete it. The chain joins TRBV7-2 to TRBJ2-3; 7 bases are a match to TRBD1. After removal of 5 bases from V and 4 bases from J, the junction contained 9 bases not matched to a gene. This CDR3 spans 15 amino acids. Per the germline V gene, CDR1 is SGHTA and CDR2 is FQGNSA. CDR3 DNA, as far as it was read: TGTGCCAGCAGCGCGCCAGGGGGATACGCAGATACG. It encodes CASSAPGGYADT. The entire CDR3 is CASSAPGGYADTQYF. Full variable domain (remainder filled in from reference TRBV7-2 and TRBJ2-3): GAGVSQSPSNKVTEKGKDVELRCDPISGHTALYWYRQSLGQGLEFLIYFQGNSAPDKSGLPSDRFSAERTGGSVSTLTIQRTQQEDSAVYLCASSAPGGYADTQYFGPGTRLTVL.

The sample holds a few counts of this clone. The CDR3 end falls 3 residues outside the read, so it is completed with the germline J gene. The rearrangement links TRBV7-3 to TRBJ2-5, with D possibly matching TRBD1 (5 bases). This CDR3 has 14 amino acids. CDR1 is SGHTA and CDR2 is FQGTGA in the germline V gene. V lost 2 bases, J lost 4 bases, and 11 bases lay in between. CDR3 protein: CASSLQGKGETQYF. Partial CDR3 DNA: TGTGCCAGCAGCTTACAGGGAAAGGGAGAGACC.

Notes on this clone: The read is 3 residues too short to cover the CDR3 end, so that end is filled in from the germline J gene. The rearrangement links TRBV2 to TRBJ1-5, with D possibly matching TRBD1 (6 bases). The CDR3 is made up of 15 amino acids. CDR1 is SNHLY and CDR2 is FYNNEI in the germline V gene. Trimming shortened V by 2 bases and J by 4 bases, and 12 bases separated the two germline ends. Incomplete CDR3 DNA: TGTGCCAGCAGTGAAAACAGGGTAAGAAATCAGCCC. It is translated as CASSENRVRNQP. The whole CDR3 is CASSENRVRNQPQHF.

This clone was counted at least ten times. Read data end 3 residues before the CDR3 end; the end is taken from the germline J gene. The rearrangement uses TRBV12-3 or TRBV12-4 and TRBJ1-5; TRBD1 matches at 7 bases. The CDR3 sequence is 14 residues long. The ends lost 6 bases at V and 5 bases at J; junction bases unmatched: 7. Here the CDR3 reads CASSYNRGYQPQHF. The CDR3 DNA, read in part, is TGTGCCAGCAGCTACAACAGGGGTTATCAGCCC.

This clone was counted many times. The missing CDR3 end, 3 residues past where the read stops, is filled in from the germline J gene. The chain carries TRBV19 and TRBJ2-6; D is unclear. Trimming removed 3 bases at V and 0 bases at J, with 12 bases between. The CDR3 has 17 amino acids. Looked up from germline, CDR1 is LNHDA and CDR2 is SQIVND (reference sequence). CDR3 protein: CASSISPQYSGANVLTF. The sequenced CDR3 bases are TGTGCCAGTAGTATCTCCCCACAGTACTCTGGGGCCAACGTC. Supplemented by reference TRBV19 and TRBJ2-6, the full variable domain reads DGGITQSPKYLFRKEGQNVTLSCEQNLNHDAMYWYRQDPGQGLRLIYYSQIVNDFQKGDIAEGYSVSREKKESFPLTVTSAQKNPTAFYLCASSISPQYSGANVLTFGAGSRLTVL.

This clone was counted ten times or more. The read halts 3 residues ahead of the CDR3 end, with the missing end drawn from the germline J gene. The V gene is TRBV20-1, the J gene TRBJ1-1, with D possibly TRBD1 on 6 matching bases. CDR1 DFQATT and CDR2 SNEGSKA come from the germline V gene (reference sequence). The CDR3 covers 14 residues. Trimming removed 3 bases at V and 4 bases at J, with 15 bases between. CDR3 residues: CSASLRGALTEAFF. Incomplete CDR3 DNA: TGCAGTGCTAGTCTGCGGGGGGCCCTCACTGAA.